The 11 T cell receptor beta chains given below trace back to one sample, sequenced in a study of T cell clonality in common variable immunodeficiency. Findings of the study overall: Reportedly, TCR beta sequences from common variable immunodeficiency showed fewer deletions and N-nucleotide insertions.

Repertoires were generated with immunoSEQ multiplex PCR, while TCRdb's copy carries only in-frame clones and drops some. Recorded here are some 20,000 clones, none singletons. Antigen specificity for these receptors is unknown. Sequencing was carried out using peripheral blood mononuclear cells. The receptors were gathered from a human donor with common variable immunodeficiency.

There are a few counts of this clone. The sequence runs out 3 residues before the end of the CDR3; the remainder is reconstructed from the germline J gene. The chain links TRBV5-1 to TRBJ2-7, with a possible D match to TRBD2 (6 bases). The V gene's germline CDR1 is SGHRS and CDR2 YFSETQ. The V end lost 3 bases, the J end lost 4 bases, and 23 bases lay between the germline ends. This CDR3 spans 17 amino acids. The CDR3 reads CASSYGTQRGTLYEQYF. The sequenced CDR3 bases are TGCGCCAGCAGCTATGGGACTCAACGGGGGACCCTTTACGAG.

This clone showed up just a few times. The CDR3 extends 3 residues past the end of the read, so its final part is completed from the germline J gene. The gene calls are TRBV6-2 or TRBV6-3 and TRBJ2-3; D might be TRBD2 (5 bases). CDR3 length: 16 residues. CDR1 and CDR2 from the germline V gene are MNHEY and SVGEGT. Partial CDR3 DNA: TGTGCCAGCAGTTTTACTAGTGGTCGGATGCCGGGCACG. Encoded protein: CASSFTSGRMPGT. The complete CDR3 protein is CASSFTSGRMPGTQYF.

By frequency in the sample, this clone is medium-sized (0.01 to 0.1%). The DNA ends 3 residues before the CDR3 does, and the rest of the CDR3 is filled in from the germline J gene. The chain carries TRBV6-2 or TRBV6-3 and TRBJ2-3; TRBD2 might be the D (5 bases). The CDR3 spans 14 residues. Trimming cost V 6 bases and J 2 bases, with 12 bases left between them. Germline loops: CDR1 MNHEY, CDR2 SVGEGT. CDR3 DNA (partial): TGTGCCAGCAGCCCCGGGGAAATCACAGATACG. This gives the protein CASSPGEITDT. The CDR3, in full, reads CASSPGEITDTQYF.

This clone was recorded a few times. The read terminates 3 residues ahead of where the CDR3 ends, so the germline J gene completes it. The V and J genes are TRBV19 and TRBJ1-4, with 7 bases aligning to TRBD1. Germline loops: CDR1 LNHDA, CDR2 SQIVND (reference sequence). The CDR3 spans 17 residues. The V and J ends lost 4 bases and 8 bases, in that order; junction bases with no gene match: 16. The CDR3 DNA, read in part, is TGTGCCAGTAGTACCGATCGACTGGGACAGACGAAGGAAAAA. Protein sequence: CASSTDRLGQTKEK. The whole CDR3 sequence is CASSTDRLGQTKEKLFF.

This clone was detected a few times. The read gets to within 3 residues of the CDR3 end, and the germline J gene fills in the rest. J is TRBJ2-5 and V is TRBV6-2 or TRBV6-3; TRBD2 agrees at 10 bases. Germline CDR1 and CDR2: MNHEY and SVGEGT. This CDR3 has 14 amino acids. The V gene end was trimmed by 6 bases and the J gene end by 5 bases; junction bases not matched to a gene: 6. This CDR3 reads CASRTSGLGETQYF. CDR3 bases read: TGTGCCAGCAGGACTAGCGGGCTGGGGGAGACC.

The table lists this clone with a few counts. The read gets to within 3 residues of the CDR3 end, and the germline J gene fills in the rest. The J gene is TRBJ1-2, the V gene TRBV19; perhaps TRBD1 as D (5 bases). CDR3 length equals 16 residues. The V gene's germline CDR1 is LNHDA and CDR2 SQIVND (reference sequence). The germline V and J ends were trimmed by 7 bases and 3 bases, with 21 bases remaining between them. The sequenced CDR3 bases are TGTGCCAGTATGGGGTTGACAGCCCAGCGCGACTATGGC. Its translation is CASMGLTAQRDYG. The CDR3 in full is CASMGLTAQRDYGYTF.

In the case of this clone: The read halts 3 residues ahead of the CDR3 end, with the missing end drawn from the germline J gene. The rearrangement joins TRBV19 to TRBJ2-7, with TRBD1 identical over 10 bases. CDR3 length equals 14 residues. The trim removed 4 bases at V and 5 bases at J, leaving 5 bases unmatched. Germline lookup yields CDR1 LNHDA and CDR2 SQIVND (reference sequence). Incomplete CDR3 DNA: TGTGCCAGTAGTAGACAGGGGGCGAGAAACGAG. It yields the protein CASSRQGARNE. In full, the CDR3 reads CASSRQGARNEQYF.

Comment on this clone: The read ends 3 residues shy of where the CDR3 ends; the end is completed using the germline J gene. This sequence joins TRBV19 and TRBJ1-6; possible D gene TRBD1, 5 bases. The V gene's germline CDR1 is LNHDA and CDR2 SQIVND (reference sequence). There are 15 residues in the CDR3. V lost 5 bases and J 9 bases, leaving 17 bases between the germline ends. The covered CDR3 bases are TGTGCCAGTAGTCAACCTCGAGGGGCTGGTTCACCC. This codes for CASSQPRGAGSP. The whole CDR3 region reads CASSQPRGAGSPLHF.

This clone was picked up a small number of times. The sequence runs out 3 residues before the end of the CDR3; the remainder is reconstructed from the germline J gene. The chain has TRBV2 and TRBJ1-5; 7 nucleotides align to TRBD1. Germline lookup yields CDR1 SNHLY and CDR2 FYNNEI. There are 13 residues in the CDR3. Germline trimming cut 5 bases from V and 6 bases from J; bases unmatched to any gene: 4. This CDR3 is CASSRQGSQPQHF. CDR3 DNA (partial): TGTGCCAGCAGTAGACAGGGAAGTCAGCCC.

On this clone itself: The DNA ends 3 residues before the CDR3 does, and the rest of the CDR3 is filled in from the germline J gene. The rearrangement links TRBV18 to TRBJ2-2, with 10 bases matching TRBD1. The CDR3 loop spans 17 amino acids. The germline gives CDR1 KGHSH, CDR2 LQKENI. Germline trimming cut 1 base from V and 4 bases from J; bases unmatched to any gene: 6. The sequenced part of the CDR3 DNA is TGTGCCAGCTCACCACTGGGACAGGGGACCTTCACCGGGGAG. This encodes CASSPLGQGTFTGE. The entire CDR3 is CASSPLGQGTFTGELFF.

This clone has only a few counts. The CDR3 end falls 3 residues outside the read, so it is completed with the germline J gene. The genes are TRBV7-2 and TRBJ2-2; D may be TRBD1 (5 bases). The CDR3 is 14 residues long. The V end lost 2 bases, the J end lost 1 base, and 5 bases lay between the germline ends. The V gene's germline CDR1 is SGHTA and CDR2 FQGNSA. The CDR3 here is CASSLRGNTGELFF. CDR3 bases read: TGTGCCAGCAGCTTAAGGGGGAACACCGGGGAG.